A single sample is the source of the 21 T cell receptor beta chains below, sequenced in a study of graft-versus-host responses after intestinal transplantation. No antigen is known for these receptors. The method was immunoSEQ multiplex PCR; TCRdb's version includes in-frame clones alone and lacks a portion of them. The sample consists of approximately 100,000 clones, around 90% of them appearing once. The starting material was unstimulated CD4+ T cells sorted from spleen or lymph node cells, obtained before intestinal transplant. The receptors originated from a human donor who received an intestinal transplant.

The genes are TRBV27 and TRBJ1-6; a possible D gene is TRBD1 (6 bases). The V end was cut by 6 bases, the J end by 3 bases, with 12 bases between. This CDR3 has 15 amino acids. Germline lookup yields CDR1 MNHEY and CDR2 SMNVEV (reference sequence). The chain's CDR3 is CASSAQGVYNSPLHF. The CDR3, as DNA: TGTGCCAGCAGCGCACAGGGTGTCTATAATTCACCCCTCCACTTT.

The V and J genes are TRBV5-6 and TRBJ2-3, with D uncertain. V was clipped by 0 bases and J by 0 bases, with 8 bases between them. The V gene's germline CDR1 is SGHDT and CDR2 YYEEEE. CDR3 length: 15 amino acids. CDR3 in amino acids: CASSLVSVSTDTQYF. CDR3 DNA: TGTGCCAGCAGCTTGGTCAGCGTTAGCACAGATACGCAGTATTTT.

The V call is TRBV11-3, the J call TRBJ1-5; the match to TRBD1 covers 7 bases. After removal of 7 bases from V and 3 bases from J, the junction contained 9 bases not matched to a gene. The CDR3 loop spans 15 amino acids. Germline V gene data show CDR1 as SGHNT and CDR2 as YENEEA. CDR3 bases: TGTGCCAGCACCCTCAGGGGGAGAAACAATCAGCCCCAGCATTTT. Its translation is CASTLRGRNNQPQHF.

The chain recombines TRBV19 with TRBJ2-7; the D gene is possibly TRBD1 (6 bases). Trimming took 0 bases from V and 0 from J, leaving 9 bases between them. Germline assignment: CDR1 LNHDA and CDR2 SQIVND (reference sequence). This CDR3 contains 15 residues. In nucleotides, the CDR3 is TGTGCCAGTAGTATAGATCAGGGGAGCTCCTACGAGCAGTACTTC. It yields the protein CASSIDQGSSYEQYF.

The genes are TRBV15 and TRBJ1-1; D remains unclear. The CDR3 runs 12 residues. Germline V CDR1 and CDR2: LNHNV, YYDKDF (reference sequence). V lost 0 bases and J 11 bases, leaving 10 bases between the germline ends. The DNA of the CDR3 is TGTGCCACCAGCAGAGAAACAGCTGCTGCTTTCTTT. Residues: CATSRETAAAFF.

The V and J genes are TRBV25-1 and TRBJ1-1, with D uncertain. The CDR3 is 15 amino acids. With 5 bases removed from V and 0 bases from J, the gap between germline ends came to 13 bases. Germline values: CDR1 MGHDK, CDR2 SYGVNS. CDR3 in DNA: TGTGCCAGCAGTCCCTTCGGGATGGTGAACACTGAAGCTTTCTTT. Protein sequence: CASSPFGMVNTEAFF.

This chain connects TRBV5-6 to TRBJ1-1; 10 bases agree with TRBD1. After removal of 4 bases from V and 11 bases from J, the junction contained 5 bases not matched to a gene. The CDR3 contains 12 residues. The V gene's germline CDR1 is SGHDT and CDR2 YYEEEE. CDR3 sequence (DNA): TGTGCCAGCAGCGGAGACAGGGGGCGCGCTTTCTTT. As protein: CASSGDRGRAFF.

This clone occurred once. The gene calls are TRBV6-1 and TRBJ1-4; D unresolved. The CDR3 runs 13 residues. The germline CDR1 and CDR2 sequences are MNHNS and SASEGT. V lost 4 bases, J lost 5 bases, and 8 bases lay in between. The CDR3: CASSVRKNEKLFF. The CDR3 bases are TGTGCCAGCAGTGTGCGGAAAAATGAAAAACTGTTTTTT.

This clone is a singleton in its sample. This chain uses TRBV19 with TRBJ1-2; D possibly corresponds to TRBD1 (5 bases). Germline values: CDR1 LNHDA, CDR2 SQIVND (reference sequence). This CDR3 comprises 15 residues. V gave up 7 bases and J gave up 2 bases, with 17 bases separating them. CDR3 nucleotides: TGTGCCAGTACCACCTTAGGGAGGGACAACTATGGCTACACCTTC. Amino acid sequence: CASTTLGRDNYGYTF. Looking up the rest from reference TRBV19 and TRBJ1-2 gives the full variable domain: DGGITQSPKYLFRKEGQNVTLSCEQNLNHDAMYWYRQDPGQGLRLIYYSQIVNDFQKGDIAEGYSVSREKKESFPLTVTSAQKNPTAFYLCASTTLGRDNYGYTFGSGTRLTVV.

The chain links TRBV11-2 to TRBJ1-1, with a tentative D call TRBD1 (5 bases). The CDR3 consists of 16 residues. Germline V CDR1 and CDR2: SGHAT, FQNNGV. Trimming pared 1 base from V and 2 bases from J, leaving 14 bases between. The CDR3 DNA follows: TGTGCCAGCAGCTTAGGGTGGGGAGGGGTAAACACTGAAGCTTTCTTT. It encodes CASSLGWGGVNTEAFF.

V gene TRBV14 combines with J gene TRBJ1-3; D remains ambiguous. V gave up 4 bases and J gave up 1 base, with 8 bases separating them. Germline V gene sequence: CDR1 SGHDN, CDR2 FVKESK. This CDR3 region has 14 residues. The CDR3 coding sequence is TGTGCCAGCAGCCCAACACAATCTGGAAACACCATATATTTT. It yields the protein CASSPTQSGNTIYF.

CDR3 nucleotides: TGTGCCAGCAGTTTAGTGGGACAGGCTGGTGGTGGGGCCAACGTCCTGACTTTC. Its protein is CASSLVGQAGGGANVLTF. The chain has TRBV27 and TRBJ2-6; 8 bases are a match to TRBD1. The CDR3 runs 18 residues. Germline V gene lookup returns CDR1 MNHEY and CDR2 SMNVEV (reference sequence). J was trimmed by 3 bases and V by 2 bases; bases with no gene match: 9.

This chain uses TRBV9 with TRBJ2-5; 14 nucleotides line up with TRBD2. Germline V gene sequence: CDR1 SGDLS, CDR2 YYNGEE. Trimming took 3 bases from V and 1 from J; bases not matched to a gene: 2. The CDR3 has 16 amino acids. The CDR3 protein is CASSEGLAGAQETQYF. The CDR3 DNA reads as TGTGCCAGCAGCGAGGGACTAGCGGGGGCCCAAGAGACCCAGTACTTC.

The rearrangement uses TRBV6-1 and TRBJ2-4; TRBD2 is a possible D gene (7 bases). Germline CDR1 MNHNS, CDR2 SASEGT. V shed 1 base and J shed 7 bases, with 17 bases lying between them. The CDR3 totals 16 residues. CDR3 in DNA: TGTGCCAGCAGTGAAGTGGGGGGGGGCCAAAGGAACATTCAGTACTTC. Its protein is CASSEVGGGQRNIQYF.

This chain links TRBV2 with TRBJ2-2, with 10 bases fitting TRBD2. V dropped 6 bases and J dropped 4; count of bases not matched to a gene: 2. Germline V gene data show CDR1 as SNHLY and CDR2 as FYNNEI. CDR3 length: 14 residues. CDR3 amino acids: CASRVAGGTGELFF. The CDR3, as DNA: TGTGCCAGCAGGGTAGCGGGGGGCACCGGGGAGCTGTTTTTT. The whole variable domain, filled in from reference TRBV2 and TRBJ2-2, reads EPEVTQTPSHQVTQMGQEVILRCVPISNHLYFYWYRQILGQKVEFLVSFYNNEISEKSEIFDDQFSVERPDGSNFTLKIRSTKLEDSAMYFCASRVAGGTGELFFGEGSRLTVL.

The V and J genes are TRBV19 and TRBJ1-6; tentatively, D is TRBD1 (5 bases). Trimming left V 6 bases short and J 6 bases short, with 12 bases between. In germline, CDR1 is LNHDA, CDR2 SQIVND (reference sequence). This CDR3 region has 14 residues. The CDR3 DNA sequence: TGTGCCAGTAGCAACCCGGGGGGTAATTCACCCCTCCACTTT. This encodes CASSNPGGNSPLHF.

The rearrangement joins TRBV14 to TRBJ1-1; no definite D call. Germline V gene lookup returns CDR1 SGHDN and CDR2 FVKESK. There are 13 residues in the CDR3. V was trimmed by 5 bases and J by 0 bases, leaving 7 bases between them. The CDR3 loop reads CASSTRMNTEAFF. The CDR3 DNA follows: TGTGCCAGCAGCACGAGAATGAACACTGAAGCTTTCTTT. The full variable domain, its missing parts supplied by reference TRBV14 and TRBJ1-1, is EAGVTQFPSHSVIEKGQTVTLRCDPISGHDNLYWYRRVMGKEIKFLLHFVKESKQDESGMPNNRFLAERTGGTYSTLKVQPAELEDSGVYFCASSTRMNTEAFFGQGTRLTVV.

Only one count was recorded for this clone. This chain connects TRBV2 to TRBJ1-6; D is possibly TRBD1 (5 bases). This CDR3 region has 16 residues. CDR1 and CDR2 (germline): SNHLY, FYNNEI. Trimming left V 0 bases short and J 6 bases short, with 12 bases between. The CDR3 spells CASSEARDGPNSPLHF. CDR3 DNA: TGTGCCAGCAGTGAAGCGCGGGACGGGCCTAATTCACCCCTCCACTTT.

The chain employs TRBV2 and TRBJ2-2; TRBD2 might be the D (6 bases). Germline V CDR1 and CDR2: SNHLY, FYNNEI. This CDR3 spans 15 amino acids. Trimming took 6 bases from V and 6 from J, leaving 17 bases between them. The CDR3 DNA follows: TGTGCCAGCAGGGGGGACTTCCACCGGGCCGGGGAGCTGTTTTTT. This gives the protein CASRGDFHRAGELFF.

V is TRBV27 and J is TRBJ1-3, with D uncertain. V shed 3 bases and J shed 0 bases, with 9 bases lying between them. CDR1 is MNHEY, CDR2 SMNVEV, per germline (reference sequence). This CDR3 region has 15 residues. The CDR3 region is CASSFSGNSGNTIYF. CDR3 coding DNA: TGTGCCAGCAGTTTCTCGGGTAACTCTGGAAACACCATATATTTT.

This rearrangement joins TRBV28 to TRBJ2-6; no reliable D call. The CDR3 spans 15 residues. Germline values: CDR1 MDHEN, CDR2 SYDVKM. V lost 1 base, J lost 2 bases, and 6 bases lay in between. The CDR3 bases are TGTGCCAGCAGTTTATTTTCCACTGGGGCCAACGTCCTGACTTTC. Translated, it gives CASSLFSTGANVLTF.